A selection of T cell receptor beta chains follows, all from one sample in a study of shared T cell receptors in the human thymus. Profiling relied on immunoSEQ multiplex PCR, and the TCRdb table lists in-frame clones only, not all of them. The table shows under 450,000 clones, with approximately 95% occurring only once. Sequencing input: thymocytes. Receptors originate from a human donor. Each CDR3 is given with its conserved first and last residue. A D gene is named only where the DNA matches it firmly. Expanded clones get a size class; other rows say once, few or many, or leave the size out.

clone size,D gene,V gene,J gene,CDR3 DNA,CDR3 protein
once,.,TRBV19,TRBJ2-7,TGTGCCAGTACCAGTGACCCGCCGGGAGAGCAGTACTTC,CASTSDPPGEQYF
.,TRBD1,TRBV6-1,TRBJ2-7,TGTGCCAGCAGGAGTAGAGGACAGGCGACCTACGAGCAGTACTTC,CASRSRGQATYEQYF
.,TRBD1,TRBV27,TRBJ1-1,TGTGCCAGCAGTTTGTCCACAGGGGGCGGGAGGCGGAACACTGAAGCTTTCTTT,CASSLSTGGGRRNTEAFF
.,.,TRBV7-4,TRBJ2-3,TGTGCCAGCAGCTTAAGAATGAGGCGCCGCACAGATACGCAGTATTTT,CASSLRMRRRTDTQYF
.,.,TRBV28,TRBJ2-7,TGTGCCAGCAGTTTTGGCCCGATCGAAGTGAGCTCCTACGAGCAGTACTTC,CASSFGPIEVSSYEQYF
.,.,TRBV28,TRBJ1-5,TGTGCCAGCAGCCCCCGAAGGGTAGGCAATCAGCCCCAGCATTTT,CASSPRRVGNQPQHF
.,TRBD2,TRBV7-8,TRBJ2-7,TGTGCCAGCAGCTTAGGGGGACTAGCTGCCTACGAGCAGTACTTC,CASSLGGLAAYEQYF
.,TRBD1,TRBV9,TRBJ1-1,TGTGCCAGCAGCGTGGACAGGGAAGAACGGACTGAAGCTTTCTTT,CASSVDREERTEAFF
.,TRBD2,TRBV7-8,TRBJ2-2,TGTGCCAGCGGACTAGCGGTAGCCGCCGGGGAGCTGTTTTTT,CASGLAVAAGELFF
.,TRBD1,TRBV27,TRBJ2-6,TGTGCCAGCACTCGGGCCGGGACAGGGGGGTCTGGGGCCAACGTCCTGACTTTC,CASTRAGTGGSGANVLTF
once,.,TRBV7-6,TRBJ2-3,TGTGCCAGCAGCTTAGGTCGGGATTACAGGGTGGCAGATACGCAGTATTTT,CASSLGRDYRVADTQYF
once,TRBD1,TRBV19,TRBJ2-6,TGTGTAGCAGGGGGCACCTCCTCTGGGGCCAACGTCCTGACTTTC,CVAGGTSSGANVLTF
.,TRBD2,TRBV5-4,TRBJ2-7,TGTGCCAGCAACTTCGGGCAGCGGGAAGACGAGCAGTACTTC,CASNFGQREDEQYF
.,TRBD2,TRBV14,TRBJ2-6,TGTGCCAGCAGCATCACCGGGACGACTAGCGGGGCCAACGTCCTGACTTTC,CASSITGTTSGANVLTF
.,.,TRBV28,TRBJ2-3,TGTGCCAGCAGTTTAGAACAGGGAGCAGATACGCAGTATTTT,CASSLEQGADTQYF
once,.,TRBV5-4,TRBJ1-1,TGTGCCAGCAGCCTGAGGCCATTGAGGGATTACACTGAAGCTTTCTTT,CASSLRPLRDYTEAFF
.,.,TRBV7-2,TRBJ2-5,TGTGCCAGCAGCTTGTTGGAGACCCAGTACTTC,CASSLLETQYF
.,TRBD1,TRBV4-3,TRBJ1-3,TGCGCCAGCAGCCAAGGGACAGGGGGCGGAAACACCATATATTTT,CASSQGTGGGNTIYF
.,.,TRBV14,TRBJ1-5,TGTGCCAGCAGCTCCCTTAGGGGGGCCTGGGATCAGCCCCAGCATTTT,CASSSLRGAWDQPQHF
.,TRBD1,TRBV28,TRBJ1-2,TGTGCCAGCAGTTTAGCTGACAGGGAGGGGAATGGCTACACCTTC,CASSLADREGNGYTF
.,.,TRBV4-1,TRBJ2-7,TGCGCCAGCAGCGAGAACTACCTATACTACGAGCAGTACTTC,CASSENYLYYEQYF
.,.,TRBV2,TRBJ2-7,TGTGCCAGCAGTCCTATCTGGGGAGGGGGTGAGCAGTACTTC,CASSPIWGGGEQYF
.,.,TRBV6-4,TRBJ2-7,TGTGCCAGCAGTGACTCCCTAGGTGACGAGCAGTACTTC,CASSDSLGDEQYF
.,.,TRBV5-5,TRBJ1-1,TGTGCCAGCAGCTTGCCGCCAGACACCATGAACACTGAAGCTTTCTTT,CASSLPPDTMNTEAFF
.,TRBD1,TRBV6-4,TRBJ1-1,TGTGCCAGCACCACCAGGGGGCGCAGGAGCACTGAAGCTTTCTTT,CASTTRGRRSTEAFF
once,.,TRBV29-1,TRBJ2-3,TGCAGCGTTCGGGGAACAGATACGCAGTATTTT,CSVRGTDTQYF
.,.,TRBV19,TRBJ2-7,TGTGCCACGTCTCCGGGTCCTGGATCCGTGAGCTCCTACGAGCAGTACTTC,CATSPGPGSVSSYEQYF